What follows describes a single T cell receptor beta chain. The data are from a study of blood T cell repertoires in COVID-19. Study-level information: Researchers got acute and convalescent COVID-19 samples from the United States, Italy and Spain. PBMCs, B-cell-depleted T cells, or T cells were the source of the cDNA or gDNA that made up the material.

The junction had 9 bases not matched to a gene; V was cut back by 0 bases and J by 5 bases. Germline V CDR1 and CDR2: GTSNPN, SVGIG (reference sequence). The CDR3 has 16 residues. Study processing details: Researchers report that nucleated cell counts were estimated from reference gene primer amplification. Sequenced by immunoSEQ multiplex PCR; TCRdb stores in-frame clones only, minus some. V and J calls and clone size come straight from that table; D and trimming were deduced from the DNA. The profile shows a few hundred thousand clones, roughly 86% of them singletons. The origin of this receptor is a woman between 45 and 65 years old with acute or convalescent COVID-19. Sequencing input: peripheral blood. The J gene is TRBJ1-5, the V gene TRBV30, with TRBD1 matching over 8 bases. The CDR3, as DNA: TGTGCCTGGAGTGTACTGTCAGGGGGCAGCGATCAGCCCCAGCATTTT. Translation: CAWSVLSGGSDQPQHF.